One and the same sample provided the 10 T cell receptor beta chains below, sequenced in a study of beta chain features in type 1 diabetes (dated by TCRdb to 2016 to 2018). Library method: the immunoSEQ multiplex PCR assay. The entire amount of isolated RNA was reverse transcribed using the High Capacity cDNA Reverse Transcription Kit, so the sequenced TCRB transcripts were expressed ones. Entries here come from immuneACCESS through TCRdb and include only in-frame sequences with V and J called. Some clones fail to appear in such tables; in the studies checked, an unresolved V gene covers under half of the shortfall, and the cause of the remainder is unknown. The sample table records about 270,000 clones; 14% of these occur just once. About 0.017% of the sample is in the top ten clones. Their target antigens are unknown. The investigation overall reported the following: In all four CD4+ subsets, TCRB CDR3 length was moderately but significantly shorter in type 1 diabetes patients.

The specimen sequenced was naive CD4+ T cells from blood. This specimen's cell subset or site label, per the study, means: true naive CD4+ T cells. All receptors come from a young man with type 1 diabetes.

The J gene is TRBJ2-1, the V gene TRBV7-2; TRBD2 is a possible D gene (5 bases). V lost 3 bases and J lost 1, with 10 bases in between. Germline CDR1 reads SGHTA; CDR2 reads FQGNSA. The CDR3 is 15 residues long. The CDR3 loop reads CASSFGLLSYNEQFF. The CDR3 DNA is TGTGCCAGCAGCTTCGGACTGCTTTCCTACAATGAGCAGTTCTTC. The whole variable domain, remainder taken from reference TRBV7-2 and TRBJ2-1, is GAGVSQSPSNKVTEKGKDVELRCDPISGHTALYWYRQSLGQGLEFLIYFQGNSAPDKSGLPSDRFSAERTGGSVSTLTIQRTQQEDSAVYLCASSFGLLSYNEQFFGPGTRLTVL.

The V call is TRBV7-3, the J call TRBJ2-1; the match to TRBD1 covers 9 bases. Germline V gene sequence: CDR1 SGHTA, CDR2 FQGTGA. The CDR3 is 15 residues long. Trimming removed 1 base from V and 5 bases from J; junction bases left unmatched: 3. CDR3 protein: CASSLRDRANNEQFF. The CDR3 coding sequence is TGTGCCAGCAGCTTAAGGGACAGGGCGAACAATGAGCAGTTCTTC.

This clone was observed a handful of times. The chain links TRBV9 to TRBJ2-2, with 7 bases aligning to TRBD2. The ends lost 0 bases at V and 8 bases at J; junction bases unmatched: 10. This CDR3 has 16 amino acids. Germline V gene lookup returns CDR1 SGDLS and CDR2 YYNGEE. The CDR3 DNA reads TGTGCCAGCAGCGTAGATAGGCGGGAGTATGGTGGGGAGCTGTTTTTT. Amino acid sequence: CASSVDRREYGGELFF.

This clone was counted a few times. The chain couples TRBV29-1 to TRBJ1-1, with D tentatively TRBD1 (6 bases). V lost 7 bases to trimming and J lost 0 bases, with 12 bases between them. In germline, CDR1 is SQVTM, CDR2 ANQGSEA. The CDR3 spans 13 residues. CDR3 protein: CSGNGQMNTEAFF. CDR3 nucleotide sequence: TGCAGCGGGAATGGACAGATGAACACTGAAGCTTTCTTT.

The gene calls are TRBV18 and TRBJ2-1, with 7 bases that match TRBD2. Germline lookup yields CDR1 KGHSH and CDR2 LQKENI. Germline trimming cut 3 bases from V and 0 bases from J; bases unmatched to any gene: 2. CDR3 length: 15 amino acids. CDR3 in amino acids: CASSPGGGSYNEQFF. The CDR3 nucleotides read TGTGCCAGCTCACCGGGCGGGGGCTCCTACAATGAGCAGTTCTTC.

This clone was picked up a small number of times. The chain combines TRBV7-8 with TRBJ2-5; possibly TRBD2 for D (6 bases). There are 17 residues in the CDR3. The V and J ends lost 4 bases and 5 bases respectively, with 23 bases between them. The germline CDR1 and CDR2 sequences are SGHVS and FQNEAQ. CDR3: CASSSYLQMEGKETQYF. The CDR3, as DNA: TGTGCCAGCAGCTCGTACCTACAGATGGAGGGCAAGGAGACCCAGTACTTC.

This sequence joins TRBV7-2 and TRBJ2-1, with D maybe TRBD2 (5 bases). Germline lookup yields CDR1 SGHTA and CDR2 FQGNSA. V was shortened by 0 bases and J by 4 bases, with 10 bases between the two germline ends. The CDR3 loop spans 15 amino acids. CDR3 DNA: TGTGCCAGCAGCTTAGCGGCTAGCCGATACAATGAGCAGTTCTTC. This translates into CASSLAASRYNEQFF.

This clone showed up just a few times. The chain recombines TRBV7-8 with TRBJ1-2, with D maybe TRBD1 (5 bases). Germline loops: CDR1 SGHVS, CDR2 FQNEAQ. Trimming removed 0 bases from V and 7 bases from J, with 9 bases in between. The CDR3 consists of 13 residues. This CDR3 is CASSLAAGSGYTF. As DNA, the CDR3 is TGTGCCAGCAGCTTAGCAGCAGGGTCTGGCTACACCTTC.

This chain connects TRBV7-2 to TRBJ1-1; 8 bases match TRBD1. Germline lookup yields CDR1 SGHTA and CDR2 FQGNSA. V shed 2 bases, J shed 0 bases, and the junction held 5 bases outside the gene matches. The CDR3 runs to 16 residues. CDR3 amino acids: CASSLSATGVNTEAFF. The CDR3 nucleotides are TGTGCCAGCAGCTTATCTGCGACAGGGGTGAACACTGAAGCTTTCTTT.

This clone has a handful of counts. This chain connects TRBV5-1 to TRBJ2-3, with 9 bases identical to TRBD1. J gave up 6 bases and V 3 bases, and 5 bases lay outside the gene matches. CDR1 and CDR2 from the germline V gene are SGHRS and YFSETQ. The CDR3 covers 14 residues. CDR3 nucleotide sequence: TGCGCCAGCAGCTGGGGGACAGGGAGGGATACGCAGTATTTT. It specifies CASSWGTGRDTQYF.